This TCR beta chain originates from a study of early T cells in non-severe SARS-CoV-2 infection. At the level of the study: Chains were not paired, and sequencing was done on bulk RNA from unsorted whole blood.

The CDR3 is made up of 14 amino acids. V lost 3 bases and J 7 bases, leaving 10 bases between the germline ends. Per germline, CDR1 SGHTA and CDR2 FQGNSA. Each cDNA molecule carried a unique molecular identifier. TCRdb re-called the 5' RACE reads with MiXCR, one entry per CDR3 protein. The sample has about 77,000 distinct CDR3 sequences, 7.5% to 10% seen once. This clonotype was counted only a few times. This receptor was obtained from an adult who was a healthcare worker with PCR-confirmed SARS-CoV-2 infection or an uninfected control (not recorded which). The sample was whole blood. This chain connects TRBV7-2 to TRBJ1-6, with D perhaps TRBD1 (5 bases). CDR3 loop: CASSLGLYNSPLHF. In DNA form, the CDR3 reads TGTGCCAGCAGCTTGGGACTATACAATTCACCCCTCCACTTT.